This entry features one TCR beta chain sequence. This sample stems from a study of shared clonotypes between healthy human individuals. Overall study context: Three plates were used per donor for CD4 naive, three for CD4 memory, two for CD8 naive and one for CD8 memory.

Germline CDR1 is SGHAT and CDR2 is FQNNGV. V lost 5 bases, J lost 5 bases, and 12 bases lay in between. The CDR3 runs 14 residues. Data came from immunoSEQ multiplex PCR; TCRdb stores just in-frame clones and leaves some out. The sample lists about 1.5 million clones; around 98% were seen once. The TCR sequence derives from a man aged 25-45 years in good health. The material sequenced was naive CD4+ T cells sorted from blood. Subset specified: CD45RA+ positively selected. The V and J genes are TRBV11-2 and TRBJ2-2; D gene uncertain. The CDR3 region has the DNA TGTGCCAGCAGCCCCAGCCCCCTGACCGGGGAGCTGTTTTTT. Its protein is CASSPSPLTGELFF. Looking up the rest from reference TRBV11-2 and TRBJ2-2 gives the full variable domain: EAGVAQSPRYKIIEKRQSVAFWCNPISGHATLYWYQQILGQGPKLLIQFQNNGVVDDSQLPKDRFSAERLKGVDSTLKIQPAKLEDSAVYLCASSPSPLTGELFFGEGSRLTVL.